These 27 T cell receptor beta chains were sequenced from one sample in a study of T-cell reconstitution after alpha-beta-depleted transplantation in children. The authors prepared the TCRbeta library with unique molecular identifiers. Each CDR3 protein gets one entry after TCRdb re-called the PCR reads with MiXCR. The sample includes approximately 110,000 distinct CDR3 sequences, roughly 24% of them seen just once. The source material was PBMCs, mostly from graft donor cells, sampled 180 days after TCRalphabeta/CD19-depleted stem cell transplant. The receptor source for this set is a male patient aged 2-15 years who had a stem cell transplant for chronic granulomatous disease, so the T cells may come from the graft donor.

This clonotype appeared many times. The chain has TRBV4-3 and TRBJ2-2; the match to TRBD2 covers 10 bases. V was pared by 0 bases and J by 5 bases, with 6 bases of the junction left unmatched. Germline assignment: CDR1 LGHNA and CDR2 YSLEER. The CDR3 spans 17 residues. DNA for the CDR3: TGCGCCAGCAGCCAAGATCGAAGCGGGGGGGCAACCGGGGAGCTGTTTTTT. Protein sequence: CASSQDRSGGATGELFF.

This clonotype was seen just once. The chain joins TRBV9 to TRBJ1-4; 8 nucleotides align to TRBD1. The germline gives CDR1 SGDLS, CDR2 YYNGEE. This CDR3 region has 14 residues. J gave up 8 bases and V 3 bases, and 6 bases lay outside the gene matches. The CDR3 sequence: CASSGRTGQEKLFF. The CDR3 coding sequence is TGTGCCAGCAGCGGACGGACAGGGCAAGAAAAACTGTTTTTT.

This clonotype was observed a few times. CDR3 loop: CASSTQATNEKLFF. CDR3 coding DNA: TGTGCCAGCAGCACACAGGCAACTAATGAAAAACTGTTTTTT. The gene calls are TRBV5-6 and TRBJ1-4, with D maybe TRBD1 (5 bases). Germline values: CDR1 SGHDT, CDR2 YYEEEE. The CDR3 is 14 amino acids. Trimming stripped 4 bases from V and 0 bases from J, with 7 bases between. The full variable domain, its missing parts supplied by reference TRBV5-6 and TRBJ1-4, is DAGVTQSPTHLIKTRGQQVTLRCSPKSGHDTVSWYQQALGQGPQFIFQYYEEEERQRGNFPDRFSGHQFPNYSSELNVNALLLGDSALYLCASSTQATNEKLFFGSGTQLSVL.

On this clonotype itself: The germline gene is not matched at one end of the junction; a read error may be the cause. The chain uses TRBV20-1 and TRBJ1-5, with D unresolved. CDR3 length: 14 amino acids. Germline V gene data show CDR1 as DFQATT and CDR2 as SNEGSKA (reference sequence). The CDR3 region is CSARWHYSNQPQHF. CDR3 nucleotides: TGCAGTGCTAGATGGCATTATAGCAATCAGCCCCAGCATTTC.

In this sample, this clonotype turned up many times. The chain has TRBV4-1 and TRBJ2-3; TRBD2 matches at 8 bases. V lost 1 base and J lost 0; bases outside the gene matches: 6. Germline CDR1 is MGHRA and CDR2 is YSYEKL. The length of the CDR3 is 17 residues. The CDR3 DNA sequence: TGCGCCAGCAGCCAAGTAGTCGCTAGCGGGAGCACAGATACGCAGTATTTT. It yields the protein CASSQVVASGSTDTQYF.

This clonotype was observed a handful of times. The chain joins TRBV27 to TRBJ2-1; TRBD2 matches 9 bases. The ends lost 2 bases at V and 5 bases at J; junction bases unmatched: 4. The CDR3 loop spans 15 amino acids. CDR1 is MNHEY and CDR2 is SMNVEV in the germline V gene (reference sequence). The chain's CDR3 is CASSLGGRAHNEQFF. CDR3 DNA sequence: TGTGCCAGCAGTTTAGGCGGGAGGGCCCACAATGAGCAGTTCTTC.

The gene calls are TRBV12-3 or TRBV12-4 and TRBJ2-2, with 8 bases fitting TRBD2. V lost 6 bases to trimming and J lost 1 base; unmatched junction nucleotides: 7. The CDR3 runs to 16 residues. CDR3 in amino acids: CASRDSGIGNTGELFF. The CDR3 DNA reads TGTGCCAGCAGGGATAGCGGGATCGGGAACACCGGGGAGCTGTTTTTT.

This clonotype has at least ten counts. The V call is TRBV29-1, the J call TRBJ1-5, with 8 bases lining up with TRBD1. Losses at the gene ends were 6 bases for V and 2 bases for J; bases not matched to a gene: 9. The CDR3 runs to 15 residues. In germline, CDR1 is SQVTM, CDR2 ANQGSEA. As DNA, the CDR3 is TGCAGCGTCGGGGAAGGACAGGGTCGCAATCAGCCCCAGCATTTT. Translating gives CSVGEGQGRNQPQHF. The full variable domain, completed using reference TRBV29-1 and TRBJ1-5, is SAVISQKPSRDICQRGTSLTIQCQVDSQVTMMFWYRQQPGQSLTLIATANQGSEATYESGFVIDKFPISRPNLTFSTLTVSNMSPEDSSIYLCSVGEGQGRNQPQHFGDGTRLSIL.

This clonotype was recorded at least ten times. CDR3: CASSPRDRAPYEQYF. In nucleotides, the CDR3 is TGTGCCAGCAGCCCGCGGGACAGGGCCCCCTACGAGCAGTACTTC. The chain is built from TRBV9 and TRBJ2-7, with 9 bases lining up with TRBD1. Germline V lookup: CDR1 SGDLS, CDR2 YYNGEE. V trimming: 4 bases; J trimming: 2 bases; junction bases outside the gene matches: 7. This CDR3 has 15 residues.

This sequence joins TRBV7-2 and TRBJ2-3; 7 bases line up with TRBD2. V lost 8 bases, J lost 4 bases, and 12 bases stayed unmatched. Germline V lookup: CDR1 SGHTA, CDR2 FQGNSA. This CDR3 region has 15 residues. CDR3 protein: CASRGSPNGPDTQYF. The DNA of the CDR3 is TGTGCCAGCCGCGGGAGTCCAAACGGCCCAGATACGCAGTATTTT.

The chain is built from TRBV15 and TRBJ2-2; possible D gene TRBD2, 6 bases. Deletions cut 5 bases from V and 1 base from J, with 14 bases between. The CDR3 is made up of 16 amino acids. Germline V gene sequence: CDR1 LNHNV, CDR2 YYDKDF (reference sequence). In DNA, the CDR3 is TGTGCCACCAGCCGAAAGACTAGGAAGAACACCGGGGAGCTGTTTTTT. This codes for CATSRKTRKNTGELFF.

This clonotype has only a few counts. This chain uses TRBV20-1 with TRBJ2-6; D gene unclear. V lost 2 bases to trimming and J lost 0 bases, with 14 bases between them. CDR3 size: 17 residues. CDR1 is DFQATT, CDR2 SNEGSKA, per germline (reference sequence). This CDR3 reads CSARWASKPSGANVLTF. The CDR3 DNA reads TGCAGTGCTAGATGGGCCAGCAAACCCTCTGGGGCCAACGTCCTGACTTTC.

The gene calls are TRBV20-1 and TRBJ1-6, with D tentatively TRBD1 (6 bases). Germline assignment: CDR1 DFQATT and CDR2 SNEGSKA (reference sequence). The CDR3 loop spans 13 amino acids. With 7 bases removed from V and 13 bases from J, the gap between germline ends came to 20 bases. CDR3 protein: CSVPQQGGSPLHF. The CDR3 region has the DNA TGCAGTGTGCCGCAACAGGGAGGGTCCCCCCTCCACTTT.

There are many counts of this clonotype. The chain uses TRBV28 and TRBJ1-2, with TRBD1 as a possible D gene (5 bases). The V gene lost 6 bases and the J gene lost 8 bases, with 22 bases spanning the gap. Germline CDR1 MDHEN, CDR2 SYDVKM. This CDR3 contains 15 residues. CDR3 nucleotides: TGTGCCAGCAGGCCCGTCGGGGCAGCCAGCCTGGGCTACACCTTC. Translation gives CASRPVGAASLGYTF.

This rearrangement joins TRBV28 to TRBJ2-7, with D unclear. Per germline, CDR1 MDHEN and CDR2 SYDVKM. Trimming removed 5 bases at V and 3 bases at J, with 14 bases between. CDR3 length: 14 residues. DNA for the CDR3: TGTGCCAGCAGTGTCGTTCGGGCCAACTACGAGCAGTACTTC. This codes for CASSVVRANYEQYF. The full variable domain, with the rest looked up from reference TRBV28 and TRBJ2-7, is DVKVTQSSRYLVKRTGEKVFLECVQDMDHENMFWYRQDPGLGLRLIYFSYDVKMKEKGDIPEGYSVSREKKERFSLILESASTNQTSMYLCASSVVRANYEQYFGPGTRLTVT.

The V and J genes are TRBV11-2 and TRBJ2-3; 13 bases are a match to TRBD2. Losses at the gene ends were 2 bases for V and 2 bases for J; bases not matched to a gene: 7. Germline V gene data show CDR1 as SGHAT and CDR2 as FQNNGV. This CDR3 is built from 18 residues. CDR3 in amino acids: CASSLRAGLAGTTDTQYF. The CDR3, as DNA: TGTGCCAGCAGCTTAAGGGCGGGACTAGCGGGAACCACAGATACGCAGTATTTT.

This chain joins TRBV5-5 and TRBJ2-1, with TRBD2 identical over 8 bases. This CDR3 spans 15 amino acids. The germline V gene encodes CDR1 SGHKS and CDR2 YYEKEE (reference sequence). Unmatched junction bases numbered 8, after V lost 0 bases and J lost 9 bases. This CDR3 is CASSLVGGGSSEQFF. CDR3 nucleotide sequence: TGTGCCAGCAGCTTGGTTGGCGGGGGGTCTAGTGAGCAGTTCTTC.

This clonotype was recorded many times. The V call is TRBV20-1, the J call TRBJ2-7, with D perhaps assigned TRBD1 or TRBD2 (5 bases each). The V gene's germline CDR1 is DFQATT and CDR2 SNEGSKA (reference sequence). This CDR3 is built from 16 residues. V lost 3 bases and J 0 bases, leaving 18 bases between the germline ends. The CDR3 nucleotides read TGCAGTGCTAGGGGGGACGGCATACAAAGCTCCTACGAGCAGTACTTC. This sequence encodes CSARGDGIQSSYEQYF.

The genes are TRBV20-1 and TRBJ2-7, with TRBD2 matching 7 bases. The CDR3 spans 17 residues. V shed 4 bases and J 7 bases; nucleotides not matched to a gene: 22. CDR1 and CDR2 from the germline V gene are DFQATT and SNEGSKA (reference sequence). The DNA of the CDR3 is TGCAGTGCTACAGAGGTTTCGGCGCTGGCGGGAGTGGAAGAGCAGTACTTC. As protein: CSATEVSALAGVEEQYF.

This clonotype was seen many times. This chain uses TRBV20-1 with TRBJ2-1; 11 bases fit TRBD2. V dropped 0 bases and J dropped 6; count of bases not matched to a gene: 7. The germline CDR1 and CDR2 sequences are DFQATT and SNEGSKA (reference sequence). The CDR3 runs 16 residues. In DNA, the CDR3 is TGCAGTGCTAGAGATCCCTTAGCGGGAGGGGGCAATGAGCAGTTCTTC. It specifies CSARDPLAGGGNEQFF.

This clonotype has a count of ten or more. The rearrangement uses TRBV20-1 and TRBJ2-7; TRBD2 might be the D (6 bases). V lost 5 bases and J lost 2, with 10 bases in between. The CDR3 is 12 residues long. Germline CDR1 and CDR2: DFQATT and SNEGSKA (reference sequence). The CDR3 loop reads CSAGGTTYEQYF. The CDR3 coding sequence is TGCAGTGCTGGAGGGACGACCTACGAGCAGTACTTC.

This rearrangement joins TRBV20-1 to TRBJ2-7, with a weak D call TRBD1 (5 bases). There are 12 residues in the CDR3. Germline V lookup: CDR1 DFQATT, CDR2 SNEGSKA (reference sequence). V was clipped by 4 bases and J by 6 bases, with 13 bases between them. The CDR3, as DNA: TGCAGTGCTACCCCCTTAGGGGTCGAGCAGTACTTC. Translated: CSATPLGVEQYF.

This chain uses TRBV15 with TRBJ1-5; D gene uncertain. The CDR3 is 14 amino acids. V lost 0 bases and J 5 bases, leaving 8 bases between the germline ends. Germline assignment: CDR1 LNHNV and CDR2 YYDKDF (reference sequence). The CDR3 DNA sequence: TGTGCCACCAGCAGAGATATGGGGTATCAGCCCCAGCATTTT. Its translation: CATSRDMGYQPQHF.

This clonotype was seen a handful of times. This chain connects TRBV3-1 to TRBJ1-1, with D tentatively TRBD1 (6 bases). Trimming removed 10 bases from V and 4 bases from J, with 10 bases in between. The CDR3 is 11 amino acids. Germline CDR1 LGHDT, CDR2 YNNKEL (reference sequence). The CDR3 spells CAIQGPTEAFF. DNA of the CDR3: TGTGCCATACAGGGACCCACTGAAGCTTTCTTT.

This clonotype was seen only once. The CDR3 loop is CSANGLAGGSTDTQYF. The CDR3 DNA reads TGCAGTGCTAATGGACTAGCGGGAGGGAGCACAGATACGCAGTATTTT. The chain has TRBV20-1 and TRBJ2-3; 15 bases align to TRBD2. Germline assignment: CDR1 DFQATT and CDR2 SNEGSKA (reference sequence). The length of the CDR3 is 16 residues. V lost 4 bases to trimming and J lost 0 bases; unmatched junction nucleotides: 2.

The chain recombines TRBV10-3 with TRBJ2-5; 11 positions agree with TRBD1. J gave up 2 bases and V 4 bases, and 0 bases lay outside the gene matches. Germline assignment: CDR1 ENHRY and CDR2 SYGVKD. The CDR3 length is 14 residues. The CDR3 nucleotides read TGTGCCATCAGTGGGGACAGGGGGCAAGAGACCCAGTACTTC. Amino acids: CAISGDRGQETQYF.

This chain connects TRBV12-3 or TRBV12-4 to TRBJ1-1; possibly TRBD1 for D (5 bases). Trimming shortened V by 6 bases and J by 1 base, and 15 bases separated the two germline ends. There are 15 residues in the CDR3. DNA of the CDR3: TGTGCCAGCAGCTTTATTATGGGGCCGAACACTGAAGCTTTCTTT. Translating gives CASSFIMGPNTEAFF.